The present entry profiles one T cell receptor beta chain with its context. Its matching antigen is unknown. Trimming pared 6 bases from V and 0 bases from J, leaving 18 bases between. The CDR3 is made up of 18 amino acids. The germline V gene has CDR1 MNHEY and CDR2 SVGEGT. This record belongs to a study of T cell responses to AZD1222 COVID-19 vaccine. The overall study: Recipients boosted at about 4 weeks or about 12 weeks are pooled.

General study points: Most donors were white British and more were female, and clonal diversity was possibly underestimated. Two doses of AZD1222 preceded a rise in Spike-specific TCR breadth and depth.

TCRdb's table, derived via immunoSEQ multiplex PCR, lists solely in-frame clones and lacks some. The sample shows some 100,000 clones, 85% to 90% of them seen only once. The receptor's source is an adult in good health. The sequences come from peripheral blood, collected on day 0 of AZD1222 vaccination. The chain uses TRBV6-2 or TRBV6-3 and TRBJ2-6; TRBD2 might be the D (6 bases). CDR3 DNA sequence: TGTGCCAGCAGCTCGGGAACGGGAGTTATCTCTGGGGCCAACGTCCTGACTTTC. This translates into CASSSGTGVISGANVLTF.